This T cell receptor (beta chain) was sequenced for a study of blood T cell repertoires in COVID-19. Study-level information: Italy, Spain and the United States were the sources of the convalescent and acute COVID-19 samples. Nucleic acid was either cDNA or gDNA, and it came from T cells, B-cell-depleted T cells, or PBMCs.

Methods used by the authors: Amplification with reference gene primers provided the estimates of nucleated cell counts. Sequenced by immunoSEQ multiplex PCR; TCRdb stores in-frame clones only, minus some. V, J and clone size derive from that table, while D and trimming were established from the DNA sequence. The sample includes about 170,000 clones, more than 65% seen only once; the top ten take more than 9%. Germline V gene lookup returns CDR1 SGHTA and CDR2 FQGNSA. Trimming shortened V by 3 bases and J by 3 bases, and 8 bases separated the two germline ends. This CDR3 region has 13 residues. The sequence was obtained from a woman of 80 years or more with active or convalescent COVID-19. The rearrangement joins TRBV7-2 to TRBJ1-1, with D uncertain. The sequenced sample consisted of peripheral blood. This CDR3 is CASSFVSDTEAFF. Here the CDR3 DNA reads TGTGCCAGCAGCTTTGTCTCCGACACTGAAGCTTTCTTT.